This TCR beta chain stems from a study of shared T cell receptors in the human thymus. Repertoires were generated with immunoSEQ multiplex PCR, while TCRdb's copy carries only in-frame clones and drops some. The sample carries about 610,000 clones, around nine tenths recorded once. Germline V gene lookup returns CDR1 MGHDK and CDR2 SYGVNS. V lost 8 bases to trimming and J lost 8 bases, with 25 bases between them. This CDR3 has 16 residues. These data were also reused for a study on human thymus T cells. That report adds: Thymic material originated from resections removed in the course of corrective heart surgery.

The chain is built from TRBV25-1 and TRBJ2-1, with a possible D match to TRBD2 (6 bases). This clonotype was obtained from a boy younger than two with a congenital heart defect. The sequenced sample consisted of thymocytes. CDR3 region: CASHGSGDPPSDEQFF. The CDR3 DNA follows: TGTGCCAGCCATGGGAGTGGGGACCCACCTAGCGATGAGCAGTTCTTC.